The present T cell receptor beta chain was sequenced within a study of neurological immune-mediated disorders. Many counts were recorded for this clonotype. Antigen specificity is unknown. Template-switch 5'RACE cDNA synthesis added a 10-nucleotide unique molecular identifier. The yield of each sequencing run was over 170 million TCR-beta sequences from 15-18 subjects. A single record per CDR3 protein comes from TCRdb applying MiXCR to the 5' RACE reads. This sample has tens of thousands of distinct CDR3 sequences; almost 7.5% occur once, and the top ten carry roughly 4.5%. Points from the study as a whole: CDR3 amino acid sequences of expanded clones were not shared across subjects, a result suggesting private repertoires in all groups. The most TCR clonal expansion was seen in HTLV-1-associated myelopathy, and the least was seen in multiple sclerosis, which fell below healthy controls.

The receptor was derived from a middle-aged woman in good health. Specimen: PBMCs.

CDR3 in amino acids: CASSLDGQGNYGYTF. In nucleotides, the CDR3 is TGCGCCAGCAGCTTGGATGGACAGGGGAACTATGGCTACACCTTC. The chain carries TRBV5-1 and TRBJ1-2; 9 nucleotides match TRBD1. J gave up 2 bases and V 0 bases, and 2 bases lay outside the gene matches. The CDR3 runs 15 residues. Germline V gene sequence: CDR1 SGHRS, CDR2 YFSETQ.